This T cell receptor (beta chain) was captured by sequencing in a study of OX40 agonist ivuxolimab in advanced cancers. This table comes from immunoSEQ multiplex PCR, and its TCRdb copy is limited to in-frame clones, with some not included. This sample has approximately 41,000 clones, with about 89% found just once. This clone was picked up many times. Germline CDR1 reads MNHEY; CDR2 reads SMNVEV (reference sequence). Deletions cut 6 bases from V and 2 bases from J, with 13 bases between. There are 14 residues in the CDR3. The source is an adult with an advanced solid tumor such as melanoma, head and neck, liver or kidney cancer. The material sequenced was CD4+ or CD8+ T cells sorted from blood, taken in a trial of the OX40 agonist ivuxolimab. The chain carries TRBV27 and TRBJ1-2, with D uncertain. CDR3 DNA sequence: TGTGCCAGCAGATCCTTCGGGGTGAACTATGGCTACACCTTC. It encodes CASRSFGVNYGYTF.